This T cell receptor beta chain was recorded in a study of cytomegalovirus exposure and HLA in healthy donors. Findings and caveats of the study: Immune exposure data for these donors was limited to CMV serostatus. A missense DCLRE1C variant was associated with V- and J-gene trimming of TCR beta chains in a later analysis, and an independent cohort replicated the association. Certain indistinguishable V segments, among them TRBV6-2 and TRBV6-3, were excluded. Listed as cytomegalovirus-associated were 150 to 200 TCR beta chains.

J gave up 0 bases and V 6 bases, and 7 bases lay outside the gene matches. This CDR3 is 16 amino acids long. Germline V lookup: CDR1 LGHNA, CDR2 YNFKEQ. Amplification used 60 Vbeta primers and 13 Jbeta primers. Sequencing was performed with immunoSEQ multiplex PCR; in TCRdb, only in-frame clones are kept and a portion is missing. The data contain some 150,000 clones, 70% to 85% of them singletons. Details on this clone: What it recognizes is unknown.

J is TRBJ1-3 and V is TRBV4-2; the match to TRBD1 covers 8 bases. Sequences were obtained from PBMCs. The receptor comes from a woman between 35 and 50 years old in good health and CMV-seronegative. CDR3 loop: CASSRQGNPSGNTIYF. CDR3 nucleotide sequence: TGTGCCAGCAGTCGACAGGGGAATCCCTCTGGAAACACCATATATTTT.